The entry below describes one TCR beta chain. The CDR3 totals 16 residues. Trimming removed 1 base at V and 3 bases at J, with 16 bases between. Germline assignment: CDR1 LGHNA and CDR2 YNFKEQ. This entry is derived from a study of blood T cell repertoires in COVID-19. The wider study: T cells, B-cell-depleted T cells, or PBMCs provided the cDNA or gDNA that served as material.

As processed by the authors: Reference gene primer amplification gave nucleated cell count estimates. TCRdb's table, derived via immunoSEQ multiplex PCR, lists solely in-frame clones and lacks some. The V and J calls and the clone size are those of that table, but D and trimming were determined from the DNA. In the table there are some 340,000 clones, more than 70% of which are singletons. The chain uses TRBV4-2 and TRBJ2-7; the D is unclear. The sample taken for sequencing was peripheral blood. This TCR came from a man aged 30 to 45 with active or convalescent COVID-19. The CDR3 region is CASSQVSNGPHYEQYF. In DNA form, the CDR3 reads TGTGCCAGCAGCCAAGTCTCGAATGGGCCTCACTACGAGCAGTACTTC.